The rows below give T cell receptor beta chains drawn from one sample of a study of human versus mouse CDR3 diversity and MHC coevolution. TCRdb's copy holds only in-frame clones and misses some; the assay was immunoSEQ multiplex PCR. The repertoire consists of 75,000 to 90,000 clones, with roughly 93% occurring once and the leading ten covering 1.1% to 1.5%. The material sequenced was naive CD4+ T cells from blood. The origin of the receptors is a person aged 25-75 years in good health. The CDR3 runs from the conserved cysteine through the conserved F or W. A D gene is named only where the DNA matches it firmly. Expanded clones are given a class, and other clones once, few, many or no size at all.

J: TRBJ1-2
size: -
V: TRBV6-1
D: -
CDR3: CASSGQVYTNYGYTF
DNA: TGTGCCAGCAGTGGGCAGGTTTACACTAACTATGGCTACACCTTC

J: TRBJ2-7
size: -
V: TRBV6-5
D: TRBD1
CDR3: CASRSGTERPYEQYF
DNA: TGTGCCAGCAGATCCGGGACAGAGAGACCCTACGAGCAGTACTTC

J: TRBJ2-1
size: -
V: TRBV4-3
D: TRBD2
CDR3: CASSRTSGSYNEQFF
DNA: TGCGCCAGCAGCCGGACTAGCGGGAGCTACAATGAGCAGTTCTTC

J: TRBJ2-3
size: once
V: TRBV9
D: -
CDR3: CASSVGNRGAGNTDTQYF
DNA: TGTGCCAGCAGCGTAGGGAATCGGGGTGCGGGGAACACAGATACGCAGTATTTT

J: TRBJ1-5
size: -
V: TRBV28
D: TRBD1
CDR3: CASISGDRGGNQPQHF
DNA: TGTGCCAGCATCTCGGGGGACAGGGGAGGCAATCAGCCCCAGCATTTT

J: TRBJ2-7
size: -
V: TRBV4-1
D: -
CDR3: CASSQETSSASYEQYF
DNA: TGCGCCAGCAGCCAAGAGACGTCGAGCGCCTCCTACGAGCAGTACTTC

J: TRBJ1-1
size: -
V: TRBV5-1
D: TRBD1
CDR3: CASSSQGAAVNTEAFF
DNA: TGCGCCAGCAGCTCACAGGGGGCGGCAGTGAACACTGAAGCTTTCTTT

J: TRBJ2-1
size: -
V: TRBV29-1
D: TRBD2
CDR3: CSVDRGGINEQFF
DNA: TGCAGCGTTGATCGGGGGGGCATCAATGAGCAGTTCTTC

J: TRBJ2-5
size: -
V: TRBV7-2
D: -
CDR3: CASSLVPSGGETQYF
DNA: TGTGCCAGCAGCTTAGTCCCGTCGGGGGGCGAGACCCAGTACTTC

J: TRBJ2-5
size: -
V: TRBV29-1
D: TRBD2
CDR3: CSVAETSGTEETQYF
DNA: TGCAGCGTAGCGGAGACTAGCGGGACGGAAGAGACCCAGTACTTC

J: TRBJ2-1
size: -
V: TRBV4-2
D: -
CDR3: CASSGTPEVGEQFF
DNA: TGTGCCAGCAGCGGGACACCCGAAGTAGGAGAGCAGTTCTTC

J: TRBJ2-1
size: -
V: TRBV4-1
D: TRBD2
CDR3: CASSQGLAGGNEQFF
DNA: TGCGCCAGCAGCCAAGGCTTAGCGGGAGGCAATGAGCAGTTCTTC

J: TRBJ2-7
size: -
V: TRBV5-1
D: -
CDR3: CASSLEGGSGEQYF
DNA: TGCGCCAGCAGCTTGGAAGGAGGATCAGGCGAGCAGTACTTC

J: TRBJ1-5
size: few
V: TRBV18
D: TRBD1
CDR3: CASSPGTGIGNQPQHF
DNA: TGTGCCAGCTCACCGGGGACAGGGATAGGCAATCAGCCCCAGCATTTT

J: TRBJ2-1
size: -
V: TRBV13
D: -
CDR3: CASSSQIKRREDEQFF
DNA: TGTGCCAGCAGCTCCCAAATTAAGCGGAGGGAGGATGAGCAGTTCTTC

J: TRBJ1-5
size: -
V: TRBV6-5
D: TRBD1
CDR3: CASSPGQGANQPQHF
DNA: TGTGCCAGCAGCCCGGGACAGGGTGCCAATCAGCCCCAGCATTTT

J: TRBJ2-3
size: -
V: TRBV29-1
D: TRBD1
CDR3: CSVERLQGAGGDTQYF
DNA: TGCAGCGTTGAACGATTGCAGGGGGCCGGGGGAGATACGCAGTATTTT

J: TRBJ2-7
size: -
V: TRBV18
D: TRBD2
CDR3: CASSPGLAGGPYEQYF
DNA: TGTGCCAGCTCACCGGGTCTAGCGGGAGGGCCGTACGAGCAGTACTTC

J: TRBJ2-2
size: -
V: TRBV30
D: TRBD2
CDR3: CAWKQLAGDTGELFF
DNA: TGTGCCTGGAAACAACTAGCGGGAGATACCGGGGAGCTGTTTTTT

J: TRBJ1-5
size: -
V: TRBV30
D: TRBD1
CDR3: CAWRGQGEGPQHF
DNA: TGTGCCTGGAGAGGACAGGGTGAGGGGCCCCAGCATTTT